These 7 T cell receptor beta chains were sequenced from one sample in a study of cytotoxic CD8 clonotypes in ibrutinib-treated CLL. Assay: immunoSEQ multiplex PCR; the TCRdb copy retains only in-frame clones and omits some. In the table there are over 25,000 clones, about 75% of which are singletons. Here the sequenced sample was PBMCs, taken after 36 months of ibrutinib treatment. Receptor source: a human donor with chronic lymphocytic leukemia.

The V and J genes are TRBV15 and TRBJ1-2; 7 bases are a match to TRBD1. This CDR3 is 14 amino acids long. V lost 0 bases, J lost 6 bases, and 4 bases stayed unmatched. Germline CDR1 reads LNHNV; CDR2 reads YYDKDF (reference sequence). The CDR3 coding sequence is TGTGCCACCAGCAGAGATCAGGGGGTGAATGGCTACACCTTC. Its protein is CATSRDQGVNGYTF.

The chain couples TRBV5-1 to TRBJ1-1; 7 nucleotides match TRBD1. This CDR3 contains 14 residues. V dropped 4 bases and J dropped 1; count of bases not matched to a gene: 4. Germline loops: CDR1 SGHRS, CDR2 YFSETQ. The CDR3 DNA reads TGCGCCAGCAGCCCGGGACAGTGGAACACTGAAGCTTTCTTT. Protein sequence: CASSPGQWNTEAFF.

This clone was observed a handful of times. The rearrangement links TRBV7-9 to TRBJ2-5, with D perhaps matching TRBD1 or TRBD2 (6 bases each). The CDR3 has 14 amino acids. From germline, CDR1 is SEHNR and CDR2 FQNEAQ (reference sequence). Trimming cost V 7 bases and J 4 bases, with 16 bases left between them. This chain's CDR3 is CASTLEGGRETQYF. As DNA, the CDR3 is TGTGCCAGCACCTTGGAGGGGGGCAGAGAGACCCAGTACTTC.

The chain couples TRBV11-2 to TRBJ2-7, with D uncertain. V was shortened by 6 bases and J by 1 base, with 4 bases between the two germline ends. Germline values: CDR1 SGHAT, CDR2 FQNNGV. The CDR3 consists of 11 residues. CDR3 in amino acids: CASSTSYEQYF. The CDR3 DNA follows: TGTGCCAGCAGTACTTCCTACGAGCAGTACTTC.

In DNA, the CDR3 is TGTGCCACCAGCAGAGATTATAGCCAGGGACAAGAGACCCAGTACTTC. Translation: CATSRDYSQGQETQYF. The chain uses TRBV15 and TRBJ2-5, with a tentative D call TRBD1 (5 bases). V shed 0 bases and J shed 2 bases, with 13 bases lying between them. Germline V gene sequence: CDR1 LNHNV, CDR2 YYDKDF (reference sequence). This CDR3 region has 16 residues.

This chain joins TRBV29-1 and TRBJ1-1; D not certain. The V gene's germline CDR1 is SQVTM and CDR2 ANQGSEA. The CDR3 sequence is 13 residues long. V lost 4 bases, J lost 12 bases, and 21 bases lay in between. The CDR3 spells CSVVEGYVEISFF. CDR3 sequence (DNA): TGCAGCGTTGTAGAGGGTTATGTGGAGATCTCTTTCTTT.

V usage is TRBV6-1 and J usage is TRBJ1-1; D not resolved. There are 13 residues in the CDR3. With 2 bases removed from V and 1 base from J, the gap between germline ends came to 5 bases. Germline values: CDR1 MNHNS, CDR2 SASEGT. The CDR3 nucleotides are TGTGCCAGCAGTGAATTGGGGAACACTGAAGCTTTCTTT. Protein product: CASSELGNTEAFF.